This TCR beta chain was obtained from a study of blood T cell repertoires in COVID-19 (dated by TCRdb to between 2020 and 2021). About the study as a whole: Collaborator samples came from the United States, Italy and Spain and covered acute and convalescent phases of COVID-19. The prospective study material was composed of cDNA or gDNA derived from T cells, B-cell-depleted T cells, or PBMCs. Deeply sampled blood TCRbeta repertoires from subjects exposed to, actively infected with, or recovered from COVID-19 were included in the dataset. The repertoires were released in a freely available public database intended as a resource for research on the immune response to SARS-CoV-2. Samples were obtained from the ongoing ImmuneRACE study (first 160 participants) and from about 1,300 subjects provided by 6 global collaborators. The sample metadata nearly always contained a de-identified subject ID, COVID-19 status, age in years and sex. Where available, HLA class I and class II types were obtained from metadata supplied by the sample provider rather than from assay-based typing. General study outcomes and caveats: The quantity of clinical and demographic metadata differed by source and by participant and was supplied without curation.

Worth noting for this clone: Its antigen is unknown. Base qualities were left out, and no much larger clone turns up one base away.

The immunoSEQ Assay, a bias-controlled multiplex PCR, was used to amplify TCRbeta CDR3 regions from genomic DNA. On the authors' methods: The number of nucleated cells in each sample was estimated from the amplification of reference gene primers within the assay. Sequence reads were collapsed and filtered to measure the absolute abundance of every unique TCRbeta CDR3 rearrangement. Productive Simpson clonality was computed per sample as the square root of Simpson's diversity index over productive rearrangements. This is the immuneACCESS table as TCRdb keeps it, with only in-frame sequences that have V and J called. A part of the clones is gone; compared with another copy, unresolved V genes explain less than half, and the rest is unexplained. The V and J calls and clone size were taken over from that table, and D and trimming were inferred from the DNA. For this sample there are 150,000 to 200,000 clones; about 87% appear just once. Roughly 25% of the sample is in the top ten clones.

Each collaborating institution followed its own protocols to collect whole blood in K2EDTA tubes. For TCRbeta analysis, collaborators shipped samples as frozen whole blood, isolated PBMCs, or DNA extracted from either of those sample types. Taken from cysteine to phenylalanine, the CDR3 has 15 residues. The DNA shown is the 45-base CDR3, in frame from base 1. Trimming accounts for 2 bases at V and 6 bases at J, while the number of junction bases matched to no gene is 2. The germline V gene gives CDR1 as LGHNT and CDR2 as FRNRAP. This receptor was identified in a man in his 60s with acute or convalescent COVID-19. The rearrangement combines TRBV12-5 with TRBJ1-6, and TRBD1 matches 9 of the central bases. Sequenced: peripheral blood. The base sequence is TGTGCTAGTGGTTTGTCGGGACAGGGTAATTCACCCCTCCACTTT. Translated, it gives CASGLSGQGNSPLHF.